Presented here are 19 T cell receptor beta chains from one specimen sequenced in a study of shared clonotypes between healthy human individuals. The protocol was immunoSEQ multiplex PCR, while the TCRdb copy is restricted to in-frame clones and leaves out a portion. Among roughly 2.2 million clones listed, about nine tenths were seen once. Material: naive CD4+ T cells from PBMCs. Stated subset: CD45RA+ positively selected. The receptor set was obtained from a man aged 18 to 30 in good health. Some clones in this sample may be carry-over from other donors' samples.

The rearrangement joins TRBV15 to TRBJ2-7, with D uncertain. This CDR3 contains 17 residues. Germline CDR1 is LNHNV and CDR2 is YYDKDF (reference sequence). V gave up 0 bases and J gave up 4 bases, with 19 bases separating them. The CDR3 nucleotides are TGTGCCACCAGCAGAGATCTAAATTATGTACAGAGATACGAGCAGTACTTC. It is translated as CATSRDLNYVQRYEQYF. Based on the CDR3 plus reference TRBV15 and TRBJ2-7, the full variable domain is DAMVIQNPRYQVTQFGKPVTLSCSQTLNHNVMYWYQQKSSQAPKLLFHYYDKDFNNEADTPDNFQSRRPNTSFCFLDIRSPGLGDTAMYLCATSRDLNYVQRYEQYFGPGTRLTVT.

This clone was seen just once. V gene TRBV18 combines with J gene TRBJ2-1, with a possible D match to TRBD2 (6 bases). Germline lookup yields CDR1 KGHSH and CDR2 LQKENI. V was cut by 6 bases and J by 4 bases, with 13 bases left in between. This CDR3 contains 14 residues. For the CDR3, the DNA is TGTGCCAGCTCCCGACTAGTAGGATACAATGAGCAGTTCTTC. Translation gives CASSRLVGYNEQFF. The full variable domain, rest sourced from reference TRBV18 and TRBJ2-1, is NAGVMQNPRHLVRRRGQEARLRCSPMKGHSHVYWYRQLPEEGLKFMVYLQKENIIDESGMPKERFSAEFPKEGPSILRIQQVVRGDSAAYFCASSRLVGYNEQFFGPGTRLTVL.

To note about this clone: In the same sample, other DNA sequences code for this CDR3. V and J are TRBV30 and TRBJ2-5; D might be TRBD1 or TRBD2, each matching 6 bases. The V gene lost 0 bases and the J gene lost 7 bases, with 12 bases spanning the gap. From germline, CDR1 is GTSNPN and CDR2 SVGIG (reference sequence). CDR3 length equals 13 residues. The CDR3 DNA sequence: TGTGCCTGGAGTGTACAGGGAGCGGGGACCCAGTACTTC. Its protein product is CAWSVQGAGTQYF.

The gene calls are TRBV11-2 and TRBJ2-1; no firm D call. V was shortened by 5 bases and J by 9 bases, with 11 bases between the two germline ends. CDR3 size: 12 residues. Looked up from germline, CDR1 is SGHAT and CDR2 is FQNNGV. In nucleotides, the CDR3 is TGTGCCAGCAGCCTGATGGCGAGTGAGCAGTTCTTC. Its protein is CASSLMASEQFF.

The genes are TRBV5-5 and TRBJ1-2; perhaps TRBD1 as D (5 bases). Germline V CDR1 and CDR2: SGHKS, YYEKEE (reference sequence). This CDR3 is built from 15 residues. V lost 0 bases, J lost 4 bases, and 13 bases lay in between. The CDR3 sequence: CASSLAGREGYGYTF. In DNA, the CDR3 is TGTGCCAGCAGCTTGGCAGGGCGGGAGGGCTATGGCTACACCTTC.

This chain uses TRBV5-3 with TRBJ1-2; D is possibly TRBD1 (5 bases). TRBV5-3 is marked as an open reading frame, function uncertain. V shed 8 bases and J shed 4 bases, with 15 bases lying between them. This CDR3 comprises 13 residues. The CDR3 here is CASRASGPYGYTF. In DNA, the CDR3 is TGTGCCAGCAGGGCTTCGGGCCCCTATGGCTACACCTTC.

This clone has just a few counts. The rearrangement links TRBV6-1 to TRBJ2-1, with unresolved D. Germline lookup yields CDR1 MNHNS and CDR2 SASEGT. The CDR3 extends over 12 amino acids. V shed 7 bases and J shed 9 bases, with 13 bases lying between them. The CDR3 is CASTAFRGEQFF. The CDR3 region has the DNA TGTGCCAGCACAGCCTTCCGAGGTGAGCAGTTCTTC.

The CDR3 loop reads CASSYISRGATEAFF. CDR3 coding DNA: TGTGCCAGCAGTTATATCTCTCGAGGGGCCACTGAAGCTTTCTTT. This rearrangement joins TRBV6-5 to TRBJ1-1, with TRBD1 as a possible D gene (5 bases). V was shortened by 3 bases and J by 4 bases, with 15 bases between the two germline ends. The CDR3 covers 15 residues. The germline CDR1 and CDR2 sequences are MNHEY and SVGAGI.

A note on this clone: This same CDR3 is encoded by further DNA sequences in the sample. The CDR3 is CASSLRTGQETQYF. CDR3 nucleotides: TGTGCCAGCAGTCTCCGGACAGGCCAAGAGACCCAGTACTTC. The rearrangement uses TRBV6-5 and TRBJ2-5; 7 bases map to TRBD1. J gave up 1 base and V 5 bases, and 4 bases lay outside the gene matches. The germline gives CDR1 MNHEY, CDR2 SVGAGI. The CDR3 extends over 14 amino acids.

The rearrangement joins TRBV6-5 to TRBJ1-1; D is ambiguous. V lost 4 bases to trimming and J lost 1 base, with 16 bases between them. Germline-derived CDR1 and CDR2 are MNHEY and SVGAGI. The CDR3 is 16 amino acids. The CDR3 region has the DNA TGTGCCAGCAGTTCCCTCACCGGTCGGGCGAACACTGAAGCTTTCTTT. It encodes CASSSLTGRANTEAFF.

The chain uses TRBV6-5 and TRBJ2-1, with TRBD1 matching over 7 bases. CDR1 MNHEY and CDR2 SVGAGI come from the germline V gene. V shed 5 bases, J shed 9 bases, and the junction held 13 bases outside the gene matches. This CDR3 comprises 15 residues. The CDR3 protein is CASSRDRASYGEQFF. CDR3 sequence (DNA): TGTGCCAGCAGTCGAGACAGGGCTTCATACGGTGAGCAGTTCTTC.

This chain connects TRBV9 to TRBJ2-3; D might be TRBD1 or TRBD2, each matching 6 bases. Germline CDR1 SGDLS, CDR2 YYNGEE. CDR3 length: 15 amino acids. The V end lost 4 bases, the J end lost 6 bases, and 18 bases lay between the germline ends. CDR3 in amino acids: CASSPGAVEGDTQYF. In nucleotides, the CDR3 is TGTGCCAGCAGCCCGGGGGCGGTGGAAGGGGATACGCAGTATTTT.

The chain carries TRBV10-3 and TRBJ1-1; possible D gene TRBD1, 5 bases. Germline-derived CDR1 and CDR2 are ENHRY and SYGVKD. Deletions cut 6 bases from V and 7 bases from J, with 12 bases between. The CDR3 consists of 12 residues. The chain's CDR3 is CAISDGGGEAFF. CDR3 nucleotides: TGTGCCATCAGCGATGGGGGGGGTGAAGCTTTCTTT.

V gene TRBV6-6 combines with J gene TRBJ1-1; unclear D gene. Germline lookup yields CDR1 MNHNY and CDR2 SVGAGI (reference sequence). The CDR3 contains 14 residues. Trimming stripped 2 bases from V and 6 bases from J, with 13 bases between. This CDR3 is CASSYAVSAAEAFF. CDR3 DNA: TGTGCCAGCAGTTACGCTGTCAGCGCGGCTGAAGCTTTCTTT.

This clone is a singleton in its sample. This chain joins TRBV7-3 and TRBJ2-5; 10 bases align to TRBD2. Germline values: CDR1 SGHTA, CDR2 FQGTGA. The CDR3 is 15 amino acids. V trimming: 4 bases; J trimming: 3 bases; junction bases outside the gene matches: 5. CDR3 nucleotides: TGTGCCAGCAGCTCTATGGGGACTAGCGAAGAGACCCAGTACTTC. Amino acids: CASSSMGTSEETQYF. Full variable domain (outside the CDR3, taken from reference TRBV7-3 and TRBJ2-5): GAGVSQTPSNKVTEKGKYVELRCDPISGHTALYWYRQSLGQGPEFLIYFQGTGAADDSGLPNDRFFAVRPEGSVSTLKIQRTERGDSAVYLCASSSMGTSEETQYFGPGTRLLVL.

The chain is built from TRBV5-4 and TRBJ1-1; TRBD1 aligns across 7 bases. This CDR3 contains 14 residues. CDR1 SGHNT and CDR2 YYREEE come from the germline V gene (reference sequence). The junction had 4 bases not matched to a gene; V was cut back by 3 bases and J by 2 bases. The CDR3 bases are TGTGCCAGCAGCTCCGGGACAGACAACACTGAAGCTTTCTTT. Translating gives CASSSGTDNTEAFF.

CDR3 region: CASSLFTRGPTGELFF. DNA for the CDR3: TGTGCCAGCAGTTTATTCACCCGGGGCCCCACCGGGGAGCTGTTTTTT. The rearrangement uses TRBV28 and TRBJ2-2; D possibly matches TRBD1 or TRBD2 (5 bases each). Germline lookup yields CDR1 MDHEN and CDR2 SYDVKM. CDR3 length: 16 amino acids. Trimming removed 1 base at V and 4 bases at J, with 13 bases between.

This chain connects TRBV11-2 to TRBJ2-7; perhaps TRBD1 as D (6 bases). Germline-derived CDR1 and CDR2 are SGHAT and FQNNGV. V was pared by 6 bases and J by 5 bases, with 20 bases between. The CDR3 runs 15 residues. The CDR3 is CASSPNRVVMNEQYF. In DNA, the CDR3 is TGTGCCAGCAGTCCAAACAGGGTCGTTATGAACGAGCAGTACTTC.

This sequence joins TRBV25-1 and TRBJ2-5; D perhaps matches TRBD2 (6 bases). CDR1 is MGHDK, CDR2 SYGVNS, per germline. This CDR3 spans 14 amino acids. V lost 3 bases and J lost 2, with 10 bases in between. The chain's CDR3 is CASSDRDWQETQYF. CDR3 sequence (DNA): TGTGCCAGCAGTGACCGGGACTGGCAAGAGACCCAGTACTTC.